This T cell receptor beta chain was identified in a study of chemoradiotherapy in HPV16-positive cancers. For the study at large: Candidate HPV-specific clones and shared TCR motifs came from a couple of HPV16-positive patients.

Turning to this clone: As yet, its antigen is unknown.

Profiling relied on immunoSEQ multiplex PCR, and the TCRdb table lists in-frame clones only, not all of them. The data hold 12,000 to 15,000 clones, with around 90% observed a single time. The study's findings and limits: HPV-specific T cells were functionally defined from only two HPV16-positive patients. HPV-responsive T-cell expansion during chemoradiotherapy was linked to improved recurrence-free survival in HPV16-positive patients. Candidate HPV-specific clones and E7-related TCR motifs grew in tumor during treatment.

This receptor was obtained from a human donor with HPV-associated anogenital cancer. This specimen consisted of blood, obtained from a patient who underwent chemoradiotherapy.

In DNA, the CDR3 is TGTGCCAGCAGCGAGGGGACTAGCTCCTACGAGCAGTACTTC. It codes for CASSEGTSSYEQYF. The V call is TRBV11-3, the J call TRBJ2-7; 8 bases fit TRBD2. Trimming cost V 5 bases and J 0 bases; bases outside gene matches: 3. The CDR3 runs to 14 residues. CDR1 SGHNT and CDR2 YENEEA come from the germline V gene.